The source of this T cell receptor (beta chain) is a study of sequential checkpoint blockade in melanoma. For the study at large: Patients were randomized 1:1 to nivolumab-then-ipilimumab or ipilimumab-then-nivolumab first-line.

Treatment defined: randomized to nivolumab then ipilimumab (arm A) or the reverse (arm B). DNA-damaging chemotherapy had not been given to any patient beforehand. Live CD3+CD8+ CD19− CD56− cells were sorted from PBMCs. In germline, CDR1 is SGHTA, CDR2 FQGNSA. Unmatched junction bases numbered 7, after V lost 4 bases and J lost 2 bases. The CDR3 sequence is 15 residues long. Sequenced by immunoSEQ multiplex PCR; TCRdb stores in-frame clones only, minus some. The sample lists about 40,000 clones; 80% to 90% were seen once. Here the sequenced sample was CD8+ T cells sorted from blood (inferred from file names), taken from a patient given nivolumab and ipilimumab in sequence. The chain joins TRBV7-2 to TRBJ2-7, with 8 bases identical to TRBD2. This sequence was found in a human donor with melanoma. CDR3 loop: CASSSGGWFTYEQYF. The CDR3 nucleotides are TGTGCCAGCAGCTCGGGGGGGTGGTTTACCTACGAGCAGTACTTC.